The present TCR beta chain was sequenced within a study of blood T cells in healthy people across ages. The germline CDR1 and CDR2 sequences are ENHRY and SYGVKD. CDR3 size: 15 residues. Trimming stripped 2 bases from V and 8 bases from J, with 15 bases between. Together with a sample-barcoded 5' primer, a J-beta primer mix was included in a second PCR lasting about 7 to 11 cycles. In TCRdb, the 5' RACE reads were re-called with MiXCR into one record per CDR3 protein. The sample consists of hundreds of thousands of distinct CDR3 sequences, 24% of them appearing once. There are many counts of this clonotype. These sequences were also reported in another study, on T cells of mothers and their children.

The origin of this receptor is a boy aged 5-17 years in good health. Sequencing was performed on blood. The J gene is TRBJ1-4, the V gene TRBV10-3; D might be TRBD1 (5 bases). DNA for the CDR3: TGTGCCATCAGTGAGAAGGGAGGAAGGGGCGAAAAACTGTTTTTT. It encodes CAISEKGGRGEKLFF.